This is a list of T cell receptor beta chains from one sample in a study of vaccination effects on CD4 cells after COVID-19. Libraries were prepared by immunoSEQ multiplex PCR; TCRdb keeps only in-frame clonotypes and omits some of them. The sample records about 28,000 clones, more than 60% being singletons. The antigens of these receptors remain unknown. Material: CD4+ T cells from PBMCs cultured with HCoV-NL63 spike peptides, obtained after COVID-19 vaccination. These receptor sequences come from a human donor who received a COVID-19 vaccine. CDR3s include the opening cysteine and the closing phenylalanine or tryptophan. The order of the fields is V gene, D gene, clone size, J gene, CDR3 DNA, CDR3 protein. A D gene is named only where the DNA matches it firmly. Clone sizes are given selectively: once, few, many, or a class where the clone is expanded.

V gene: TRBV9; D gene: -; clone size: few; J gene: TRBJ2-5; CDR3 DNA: TGTGCCAGCAGCGTAGGTACTATCGGCGAGACCCAGTACTTC; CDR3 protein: CASSVGTIGETQYF
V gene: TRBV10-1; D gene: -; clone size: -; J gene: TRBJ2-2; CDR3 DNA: TGCGCCAGCAGTCAGCAGCTCAACGGGGAGCTGTTTTTT; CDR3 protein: CASSQQLNGELFF
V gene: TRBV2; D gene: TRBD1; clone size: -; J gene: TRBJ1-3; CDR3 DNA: TGTGCCAGCAACCTTGACAGGGCCGAGGGAAACACCATATATTTT; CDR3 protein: CASNLDRAEGNTIYF
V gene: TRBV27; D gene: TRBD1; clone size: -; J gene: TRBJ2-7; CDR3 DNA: TGTGCCAGCAGTTGGACAGGAGGCCCCTACGAGCAGTACTTC; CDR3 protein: CASSWTGGPYEQYF
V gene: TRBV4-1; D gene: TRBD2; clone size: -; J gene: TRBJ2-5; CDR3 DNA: TGCGCCAGCAGCCAAGAAGGAAGGCGGGAGGCAGAGACCCAGTACTTC; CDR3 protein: CASSQEGRREAETQYF
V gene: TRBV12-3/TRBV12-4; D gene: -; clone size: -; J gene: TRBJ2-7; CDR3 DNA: TGTGCCAGCAGTTTACGGCAACCCTACGAGCAGTACTTC; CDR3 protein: CASSLRQPYEQYF
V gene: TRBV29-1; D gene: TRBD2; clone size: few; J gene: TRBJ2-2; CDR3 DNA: TGCAGCGCCCAGCTAGCGGGAAACACCGGGGAGCTGTTTTTT; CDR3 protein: CSAQLAGNTGELFF
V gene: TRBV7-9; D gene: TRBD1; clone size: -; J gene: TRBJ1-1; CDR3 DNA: TGTGCCAGCAGCCACCCCGACAGGGGCAATTCAGCTTTCTTT; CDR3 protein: CASSHPDRGNSAFF
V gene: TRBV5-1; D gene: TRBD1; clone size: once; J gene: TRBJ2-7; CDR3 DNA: TGCGCCAGCAGCCCCCGGGACAGGGTCCTCGAGCAGTACTTC; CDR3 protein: CASSPRDRVLEQYF
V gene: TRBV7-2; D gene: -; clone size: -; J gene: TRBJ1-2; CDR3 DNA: TGTGCCAGCAGCTTAGACTGGGTAGCTGGCTACACCTTC; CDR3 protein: CASSLDWVAGYTF
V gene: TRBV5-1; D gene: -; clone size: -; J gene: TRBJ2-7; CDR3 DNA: TGCGCCAGCAGCTGGGGGATAGGAAGGTCGAACTCCTACGAGCAGTACTTC; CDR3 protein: CASSWGIGRSNSYEQYF
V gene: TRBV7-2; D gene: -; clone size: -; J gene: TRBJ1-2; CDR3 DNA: TGTGCCAGCAGCTTTGACCTCTATGGCTACACCTTC; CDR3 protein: CASSFDLYGYTF
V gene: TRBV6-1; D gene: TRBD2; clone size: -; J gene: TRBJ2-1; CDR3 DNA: TGTGCCAGCAGTGCCCTTCTAGCGGGGGGACACTCCTACAATGAGCAGTTCTTC; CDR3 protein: CASSALLAGGHSYNEQFF
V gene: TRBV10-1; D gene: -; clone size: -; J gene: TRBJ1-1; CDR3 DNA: TGCGCCAGCACACCAGGGGCCCACACTGAAGCTTTCTTT; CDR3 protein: CASTPGAHTEAFF
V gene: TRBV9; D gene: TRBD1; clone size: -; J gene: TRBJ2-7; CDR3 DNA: TGTGCCAGCAGCTCCCAGGGGGCCAGCGACGAGCAGTACTTC; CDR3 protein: CASSSQGASDEQYF
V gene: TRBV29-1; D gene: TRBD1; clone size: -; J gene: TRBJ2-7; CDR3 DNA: TGCAGCGTAGGGACAGGGCGCGAGCAGTACTTC; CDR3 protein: CSVGTGREQYF
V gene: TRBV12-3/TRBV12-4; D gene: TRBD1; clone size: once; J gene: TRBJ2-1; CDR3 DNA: TGTGCCTGCGGGGACAGGGGATACAATGAGCAGTTCTTC; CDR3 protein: CACGDRGYNEQFF